The clone carrying this TCR beta chain was observed at least ten times. The antigen is not known. V dropped 3 bases and J dropped 5 bases, with 11 bases sitting between them. This CDR3 contains 14 residues. This specimen comes from a study of blood T cells in healthy people across ages. It was with a sample-barcoded 5' primer and a J-beta primer mix that a second PCR of roughly 7 to 12 cycles was run. TCRdb reprocessed the 5' RACE reads with MiXCR, giving one entry per CDR3 protein. The table has roughly 800,000 distinct CDR3 sequences, 58% seen once. Findings of the study overall: The study found TCR beta diversity correlated strongly with naive T cell percentage. Leaving the PBMCs unsorted stopped any conclusive comparison of naive versus antigen-experienced cells.

Total RNA extracted from each sample amounted to at least 6 micrograms. The genes are TRBV12-3 or TRBV12-4 and TRBJ1-5; D may be TRBD1 (5 bases). The receptor comes from a man aged 30-40 years in good health. What was sequenced was blood. For the CDR3, the DNA is TGTGCCAGCAGTTTCGGAACAGGCTATCAGCCCCAGCATTTT. Translating gives CASSFGTGYQPQHF.